These 31 T cell receptor beta chains came from one sample sequenced in a study of cytotoxic CD8 clonotypes in ibrutinib-treated CLL. The method was immunoSEQ multiplex PCR; TCRdb's version includes in-frame clones alone and lacks a portion of them. Of some 22,000 clones in the sample, about four fifths were seen once. This specimen consisted of PBMCs, obtained before ibrutinib treatment. The origin of the receptors is a human donor with chronic lymphocytic leukemia.

J is TRBJ2-7 and V is TRBV5-1; D perhaps matches TRBD1 (6 bases). Trimming removed 3 bases at V and 4 bases at J, with 17 bases between. Germline V gene sequence: CDR1 SGHRS, CDR2 YFSETQ. The CDR3 is 15 residues long. The DNA for the CDR3 is TGCGCCAGCAGCTCGGGACACCTCCAGGTGTACGAGCAGTACTTC. Its translation is CASSSGHLQVYEQYF.

The genes are TRBV15 and TRBJ1-5, with D uncertain. Germline lookup yields CDR1 LNHNV and CDR2 YYDKDF (reference sequence). The length of the CDR3 is 13 residues. Trimming removed 0 bases from V and 6 bases from J, with 6 bases in between. The CDR3 reads CATSREGGQPQHF. The CDR3 DNA reads as TGTGCCACCAGCAGAGAAGGAGGTCAGCCCCAGCATTTT.

This sequence joins TRBV6-1 and TRBJ1-2; tentatively, D is TRBD1 (5 bases). The CDR3 consists of 11 residues. Germline CDR1 and CDR2: MNHNS and SASEGT. Trimming stripped 3 bases from V and 6 bases from J, with 5 bases between. CDR3 nucleotides: TGTGCCAGCAGTGAGGGGGATGGCTACACCTTC. It codes for CASSEGDGYTF.

The DNA for the CDR3 is TGTGCCAGCAAGGTAGCGGGAAAATACAATGAGCAGTTCTTC. It is translated as CASKVAGKYNEQFF. The chain combines TRBV2 with TRBJ2-1; 8 nucleotides line up with TRBD2. The CDR3 loop spans 14 amino acids. J gave up 4 bases and V 7 bases, and 6 bases lay outside the gene matches. CDR1 is SNHLY and CDR2 is FYNNEI in the germline V gene.

The chain couples TRBV4-3 to TRBJ2-2; D is undetermined. The CDR3 consists of 13 residues. The V gene's germline CDR1 is LGHNA and CDR2 YSLEER. Trimming removed 1 base at V and 7 bases at J, with 7 bases between. This chain's CDR3 is CASSQVGRGELFF. In DNA, the CDR3 is TGCGCCAGCAGCCAAGTCGGGCGCGGGGAGCTGTTTTTT.

V gene TRBV6-1 combines with J gene TRBJ2-5; D tentatively fits TRBD1 or TRBD2 (5 bases each). Trimming shortened V by 7 bases and J by 2 bases, and 14 bases separated the two germline ends. This CDR3 comprises 14 residues. The germline V gene has CDR1 MNHNS and CDR2 SASEGT. The CDR3 reads CASIPGRNQETQYF. The CDR3 coding sequence is TGTGCCAGCATCCCGGGACGGAATCAAGAGACCCAGTACTTC.

The chain carries TRBV7-2 and TRBJ2-5; a possible D gene is TRBD2 (5 bases). Germline-derived CDR1 and CDR2 are SGHTA and FQGNSA. The CDR3 spans 13 residues. V shed 2 bases and J shed 5 bases, with 9 bases lying between them. The CDR3 DNA follows: TGTGCCAGCAGCTTACGCCGAGGGGAGACCCAGTACTTC. Protein: CASSLRRGETQYF.

V and J are TRBV29-1 and TRBJ1-1; D may be TRBD1 (5 bases). The germline CDR1 and CDR2 sequences are SQVTM and ANQGSEA. Trimming took off 0 bases at V and 0 bases at J, with 11 bases between the two ends. The CDR3 is 15 amino acids. The CDR3 is CSVEDPGRLNTEAFF. The CDR3 DNA reads TGCAGCGTTGAAGATCCAGGGCGCCTGAACACTGAAGCTTTCTTT.

V and J are TRBV27 and TRBJ2-7, with TRBD2 identical over 9 bases. Germline V gives CDR1 MNHEY, CDR2 SMNVEV (reference sequence). The V and J ends lost 6 bases and 2 bases, in that order; junction bases with no gene match: 11. The CDR3 covers 16 residues. CDR3 amino acids: CASRQYLAGSPYEQYF. The CDR3 nucleotides are TGTGCCAGCAGACAGTACCTAGCGGGATCCCCCTACGAGCAGTACTTC.

V gene TRBV7-9 combines with J gene TRBJ2-1; D may be TRBD1 (5 bases). Trimming removed 11 bases at V and 6 bases at J, with 11 bases between. This CDR3 region has 11 residues. Germline CDR1 is SEHNR and CDR2 is FQNEAQ (reference sequence). In DNA, the CDR3 is TGTGCCGGCGCTAGGGGCAATGAGCAGTTCTTC. Protein sequence: CAGARGNEQFF.

This chain links TRBV10-3 with TRBJ2-3; 9 positions match TRBD1. This CDR3 is built from 15 residues. V dropped 4 bases and J dropped 6; count of bases not matched to a gene: 8. Looked up from germline, CDR1 is ENHRY and CDR2 is SYGVKD. The CDR3 sequence is CAISGGDRDGDTQYF. CDR3 DNA sequence: TGTGCCATCAGTGGTGGGGACAGGGATGGGGATACGCAGTATTTT.

This sequence joins TRBV27 and TRBJ1-1; 9 nucleotides agree with TRBD1. The J segment lost 1 base and the V segment lost 3 bases, leaving 6 bases of the junction unmatched. The CDR3 consists of 16 residues. The germline CDR1 and CDR2 sequences are MNHEY and SMNVEV (reference sequence). As DNA, the CDR3 is TGTGCCAGCAGTTTCACAGGGGGCGCGAGGAACACTGAAGCTTTCTTT. This codes for CASSFTGGARNTEAFF.

The rearrangement uses TRBV5-1 and TRBJ2-7, with TRBD2 identical over 12 bases. The V segment lost 0 bases and the J segment 6 bases; nucleotides outside the gene matches: 4. CDR1 is SGHRS, CDR2 YFSETQ, per germline. This CDR3 has 15 residues. The CDR3 DNA reads TGCGCCAGCAGCTTGGCGGCTAGCGGGAGGGTCGAGCAGTACTTC. This encodes CASSLAASGRVEQYF.

The chain uses TRBV7-2 and TRBJ2-7; possible D gene TRBD1, 5 bases. This CDR3 has 14 amino acids. Germline V lookup: CDR1 SGHTA, CDR2 FQGNSA. V lost 5 bases, J lost 3 bases, and 14 bases lay in between. CDR3 in amino acids: CASSPVTTVYEQYF. The CDR3 DNA sequence: TGTGCCAGCAGCCCGGTTACGACAGTCTACGAGCAGTACTTC. The full variable domain, in which reference TRBV7-2 and TRBJ2-7 provide the parts outside the CDR3, is GAGVSQSPSNKVTEKGKDVELRCDPISGHTALYWYRQSLGQGLEFLIYFQGNSAPDKSGLPSDRFSAERTGGSVSTLTIQRTQQEDSAVYLCASSPVTTVYEQYFGPGTRLTVT.

V is TRBV14 and J is TRBJ2-3, with D maybe TRBD2 (6 bases). Germline V gives CDR1 SGHDN, CDR2 FVKESK. The V end lost 1 base, the J end lost 7 bases, and 21 bases lay between the germline ends. CDR3 length: 17 residues. CDR3 protein: CASSQGILSGGDYTQYF. CDR3 sequence (DNA): TGTGCCAGCAGCCAAGGGATCCTTAGCGGCGGAGACTATACGCAGTATTTT.

This chain uses TRBV29-1 with TRBJ2-1, with 10 bases aligning to TRBD1. CDR1 is SQVTM, CDR2 ANQGSEA, per germline. Unmatched junction bases numbered 9, after V lost 5 bases and J lost 5 bases. This CDR3 region has 15 residues. The CDR3 reads CSVRQGARGNNEQFF. CDR3 sequence (DNA): TGCAGCGTTCGACAGGGGGCTCGCGGGAACAATGAGCAGTTCTTC.

The CDR3: CSAVQGNEAFF. The CDR3 bases are TGCAGTGCGGTACAGGGAAATGAAGCTTTCTTT. The chain joins TRBV20-1 to TRBJ1-1; tentative D call: TRBD1 (6 bases). V was pared by 6 bases and J by 7 bases, with 12 bases between. Germline CDR1 and CDR2: DFQATT and SNEGSKA (reference sequence). The CDR3 runs 11 residues.

This clone was recorded once. The chain recombines TRBV6-5 with TRBJ2-7; 7 bases fit TRBD1. V shed 7 bases and J 4 bases; nucleotides not matched to a gene: 7. The CDR3 consists of 13 residues. Germline V gives CDR1 MNHEY, CDR2 SVGAGI. The chain's CDR3 is CASTSGTEYEQYF. The CDR3 DNA reads TGTGCCAGCACCTCCGGGACAGAATACGAGCAGTACTTC.

CDR3 amino acids: CASSTTGNRNEKLFF. The CDR3 coding sequence is TGTGCCAGCTCAACGACAGGGAACCGAAATGAAAAACTGTTTTTT. The chain is built from TRBV18 and TRBJ1-4; 7 bases align to TRBD1. This CDR3 is built from 15 residues. Germline V lookup: CDR1 KGHSH, CDR2 LQKENI. The J segment lost 5 bases and the V segment lost 5 bases, leaving 8 bases of the junction unmatched.

The CDR3 reads CSVEGAAYEQYF. CDR3 nucleotide sequence: TGCAGCGTTGAGGGGGCAGCATACGAGCAGTACTTC. V gene TRBV29-1 combines with J gene TRBJ2-7, with D perhaps matching TRBD1 (6 bases). Germline V gene lookup returns CDR1 SQVTM and CDR2 ANQGSEA. V lost 3 bases and J lost 4, with 10 bases in between. The CDR3 spans 12 residues.

This chain connects TRBV6-5 to TRBJ2-6, with 7 bases lining up with TRBD1. Germline V gene lookup returns CDR1 MNHEY and CDR2 SVGAGI. This CDR3 comprises 15 residues. After removal of 6 bases from V and 4 bases from J, the junction contained 6 bases not matched to a gene. The CDR3 DNA follows: TGTGCCAGCAGCCGGGACAGCCCCGGGGCCAACGTCCTGACTTTC. Translating gives CASSRDSPGANVLTF.

This chain joins TRBV30 and TRBJ1-2; TRBD1 is a possible D gene (5 bases). The CDR3 spans 12 residues. V shed 1 base and J shed 4 bases, with 7 bases lying between them. Germline values: CDR1 GTSNPN, CDR2 SVGIG (reference sequence). The CDR3 sequence is CAWSGQLYGYTF. Here the CDR3 DNA reads TGTGCCTGGAGTGGACAGCTCTATGGCTACACCTTC.

The chain links TRBV5-6 to TRBJ1-3; maybe TRBD1 (6 bases). The CDR3 covers 15 residues. Trimming removed 4 bases from V and 4 bases from J, with 15 bases in between. Germline V CDR1 and CDR2: SGHDT, YYEEEE. CDR3 sequence (DNA): TGTGCCAGCAGCCCTGGGATGGGGGCAGGAAACACCATATATTTT. It encodes CASSPGMGAGNTIYF.

This clone was picked up a small number of times. The V gene is TRBV19, the J gene TRBJ1-5, with D uncertain. CDR1 LNHDA and CDR2 SQIVND come from the germline V gene (reference sequence). This CDR3 has 15 residues. The V end lost 1 base, the J end lost 2 bases, and 9 bases lay between the germline ends. CDR3 DNA sequence: TGTGCCAGTAGTATAGCATCACGGGGCAATCAGCCCCAGCATTTT. Protein product: CASSIASRGNQPQHF.

V is TRBV18 and J is TRBJ1-4, with 7 bases that match TRBD1. V lost 2 bases and J lost 4; bases outside the gene matches: 4. The CDR3 length is 15 residues. The germline V gene encodes CDR1 KGHSH and CDR2 LQKENI. DNA for the CDR3: TGTGCCAGCTCACCAGTCAACAGGGGTAATGAAAAACTGTTTTTT. Translation: CASSPVNRGNEKLFF.

The chain uses TRBV7-2 and TRBJ2-3; D not resolved. Germline V gene sequence: CDR1 SGHTA, CDR2 FQGNSA. The length of the CDR3 is 13 residues. Trimming took 5 bases from V and 13 from J, leaving 19 bases between them. DNA of the CDR3: TGTGCCAGCAGCCCCCGAGCGACCTCGGATGAGTATTTT. Its protein product is CASSPRATSDEYF.

The chain combines TRBV5-4 with TRBJ1-3; D unresolved. V lost 4 bases and J 3 bases, leaving 8 bases between the germline ends. CDR3 length equals 13 residues. CDR1 is SGHNT and CDR2 is YYREEE in the germline V gene (reference sequence). CDR3 in DNA: TGTGCCAGCAGCAAGGACGGTGGAAACACCATATATTTT. Encoded protein: CASSKDGGNTIYF.

The V call is TRBV7-7, the J call TRBJ2-2, with TRBD1 matching over 7 bases. CDR3 length: 16 residues. Germline V lookup: CDR1 SSHAT, CDR2 FNYEAQ (reference sequence). V was pared by 5 bases and J by 2 bases, with 8 bases of the junction left unmatched. The CDR3, as DNA: TGTGCCAGCAGCCCGAGGACAGGATCCAACACCGGGGAGCTGTTTTTT. Amino acid sequence: CASSPRTGSNTGELFF.

The chain couples TRBV5-4 to TRBJ2-2, with 8 nucleotides matching TRBD2. This CDR3 is built from 18 residues. Losses at the gene ends were 1 base for V and 0 bases for J; bases not matched to a gene: 8. The germline V gene has CDR1 SGHNT and CDR2 YYREEE (reference sequence). Written as DNA, the CDR3 is TGTGCCAGCAGCTTGTTTCGTAGCGGGACTTCGAACACCGGGGAGCTGTTTTTT. Translated, it gives CASSLFRSGTSNTGELFF.

The V and J genes are TRBV4-2 and TRBJ1-2; unclear D gene. The CDR3 extends over 14 amino acids. Looked up from germline, CDR1 is LGHNA and CDR2 is YNFKEQ. Trimming left V 3 bases short and J 5 bases short, with 13 bases between. CDR3 sequence reads: CASSQIGAPYGYTF. The CDR3 DNA sequence: TGTGCCAGCAGCCAGATAGGAGCTCCTTATGGCTACACCTTC.

The V and J genes are TRBV30 and TRBJ2-6; D is undetermined. The germline CDR1 and CDR2 sequences are GTSNPN and SVGIG (reference sequence). V lost 3 bases, J lost 3 bases, and 9 bases lay in between. The CDR3 length is 14 residues. The CDR3 loop is CAWSEGFGANVLTF. CDR3 in DNA: TGTGCCTGGAGCGAAGGCTTTGGGGCCAACGTCCTGACTTTC.